These 18 T cell receptor beta chains were sequenced from one sample in a study of shared clonotypes between healthy human individuals. The repertoire was sequenced with immunoSEQ multiplex PCR; TCRdb's copy has only in-frame clones and lacks some. The sample lists nearly 600,000 clones, roughly 96% occurring once. In the naive CD8 group, cells lacked CD45RO and were positively selected for CCR7, so terminally differentiated effector memory CD45RA+ cells were left out. The sequenced sample was naive CD8+ T cells sorted from blood. The receptors originated from a woman aged 30 to 39 in good health.

This chain connects TRBV27 to TRBJ1-2, with D possibly being TRBD1 (5 bases). Germline CDR1 and CDR2: MNHEY and SMNVEV (reference sequence). The V gene lost 10 bases and the J gene lost 4 bases, with 22 bases spanning the gap. The length of the CDR3 is 15 residues. The CDR3, as DNA: TGTGCCACCTCCCCTGGGGGGTTGAGAGTCTATGGCTACACCTTC. Its translation: CATSPGGLRVYGYTF.

The rearrangement links TRBV28 to TRBJ1-3; D gene unclear. This CDR3 has 14 residues. The V gene's germline CDR1 is MDHEN and CDR2 SYDVKM. Trimming shortened V by 7 bases and J by 0 bases, and 10 bases separated the two germline ends. CDR3 amino acids: CASTPGYSGNTIYF. The CDR3 coding sequence is TGTGCCAGCACCCCAGGATACTCTGGAAACACCATATATTTT. Full variable domain (missing parts from reference TRBV28 and TRBJ1-3): DVKVTQSSRYLVKRTGEKVFLECVQDMDHENMFWYRQDPGLGLRLIYFSYDVKMKEKGDIPEGYSVSREKKERFSLILESASTNQTSMYLCASTPGYSGNTIYFGEGSWLTVV.

The chain employs TRBV28 and TRBJ2-7; D perhaps matches TRBD2 (6 bases). V was clipped by 8 bases and J by 3 bases, with 14 bases between them. This CDR3 comprises 13 residues. Germline V lookup: CDR1 MDHEN, CDR2 SYDVKM. The CDR3 loop reads CASVRRDIYEQYF. The DNA of the CDR3 is TGTGCCAGCGTGAGGCGGGATATCTACGAGCAGTACTTC.

The chain couples TRBV4-1 to TRBJ2-2, with 13 bases lining up with TRBD2. CDR3 length: 18 amino acids. The V and J ends lost 2 bases and 4 bases, in that order; junction bases with no gene match: 7. Per the germline V gene, CDR1 is MGHRA and CDR2 is YSYEKL. The CDR3 reads CASSQRGRTSGSTGELFF. The DNA for the CDR3 is TGCGCCAGCAGCCAAAGAGGGAGGACTAGCGGGAGCACCGGGGAGCTGTTTTTT.

The J gene is TRBJ2-1, the V gene TRBV11-2; 10 bases fit TRBD2. The CDR3 runs to 16 residues. With V trimmed by 6 bases and J by 1 base, 6 bases remained unmatched. CDR1 is SGHAT and CDR2 is FQNNGV in the germline V gene. DNA of the CDR3: TGTGCCAGCAGACCGAGCGGGAGGGGATCCTACAATGAGCAGTTCTTC. The encoded protein is CASRPSGRGSYNEQFF. The full variable domain, in which reference TRBV11-2 and TRBJ2-1 provide the parts outside the CDR3, is EAGVAQSPRYKIIEKRQSVAFWCNPISGHATLYWYQQILGQGPKLLIQFQNNGVVDDSQLPKDRFSAERLKGVDSTLKIQPAKLEDSAVYLCASRPSGRGSYNEQFFGPGTRLTVL.

The chain carries TRBV27 and TRBJ2-2, with 10 bases fitting TRBD1. Germline V CDR1 and CDR2: MNHEY, SMNVEV (reference sequence). The CDR3 is 15 residues long. With V trimmed by 3 bases and J by 5 bases, 3 bases remained unmatched. The CDR3 DNA reads as TGTGCCAGCAGTTTGGACAGGGGGAATACCGGGGAGCTGTTTTTT. The encoded protein is CASSLDRGNTGELFF.

The chain joins TRBV2 to TRBJ1-1, with D maybe TRBD1 (5 bases). This CDR3 spans 15 amino acids. V lost 8 bases to trimming and J lost 3 bases, with 19 bases between them. CDR1 is SNHLY, CDR2 FYNNEI, per germline. The CDR3 loop reads CASQPGGRADTEAFF. The CDR3 region has the DNA TGTGCCAGCCAACCCGGGGGGAGGGCAGACACTGAAGCTTTCTTT.

The chain carries TRBV30 and TRBJ1-6; D gene unclear. Trimming stripped 2 bases from V and 9 bases from J, with 11 bases between. Germline CDR1 and CDR2: GTSNPN and SVGIG (reference sequence). The CDR3 contains 13 residues. The CDR3, as DNA: TGTGCCTGGAGTCTGAGCCACGGTTCACCCCTCCACTTT. As protein: CAWSLSHGSPLHF.

This chain connects TRBV5-6 to TRBJ1-3; 7 bases agree with TRBD1. Trimming at V came to 0 bases and at J to 5 bases, leaving 2 bases not matched to a gene. The CDR3 length is 14 residues. The germline V gene has CDR1 SGHDT and CDR2 YYEEEE. CDR3 residues: CASSLETGRNTIYF. The CDR3 bases are TGTGCCAGCAGCTTGGAGACAGGGAGAAACACCATATATTTT.

This sequence joins TRBV13 and TRBJ1-2; D gene ambiguous. Trimming left V 0 bases short and J 2 bases short, with 13 bases between. This CDR3 has 16 residues. The germline V gene has CDR1 PRHDT and CDR2 FYEKMQ (reference sequence). CDR3 amino acids: CASSLGGMGTNYGYTF. CDR3 DNA: TGTGCCAGCAGCTTAGGCGGTATGGGAACCAACTATGGCTACACCTTC.

The J gene is TRBJ2-7, the V gene TRBV5-1; 9 bases align to TRBD2. CDR1 is SGHRS, CDR2 YFSETQ, per germline. The CDR3 contains 15 residues. Trimming removed 3 bases from V and 3 bases from J; junction bases left unmatched: 7. CDR3 protein: CASSSPPSGNYEQYF. The CDR3 DNA reads TGCGCCAGCAGCTCCCCTCCTAGCGGGAACTACGAGCAGTACTTC.

The chain carries TRBV10-2 and TRBJ1-6; D uncertain. The CDR3 extends over 14 amino acids. The V and J ends lost 4 bases and 10 bases respectively, with 14 bases between them. Per the germline V gene, CDR1 is WSHSY and CDR2 is SAAADI. The CDR3 sequence is CASSAQPPGSPLHF. CDR3 in DNA: TGCGCCAGCAGTGCCCAACCCCCGGGATCACCCCTCCACTTT.

The sample holds one count of this clone. The rearrangement uses TRBV5-4 and TRBJ1-1, with TRBD1 matching over 8 bases. Germline CDR1 reads SGHNT; CDR2 reads YYREEE (reference sequence). After removal of 4 bases from V and 3 bases from J, the junction contained 11 bases not matched to a gene. The CDR3 is made up of 16 amino acids. The chain's CDR3 is CASSLGQGAPHTEAFF. The DNA of the CDR3 is TGTGCCAGCAGCCTCGGACAGGGCGCTCCGCACACTGAAGCTTTCTTT. Full variable domain (outside the CDR3, taken from reference TRBV5-4 and TRBJ1-1): ETGVTQSPTHLIKTRGQQVTLRCSSQSGHNTVSWYQQALGQGPQFIFQYYREEENGRGNFPPRFSGLQFPNYSSELNVNALELDDSALYLCASSLGQGAPHTEAFFGQGTRLTVV.

The rearrangement joins TRBV6-1 to TRBJ1-5; TRBD1 matches 9 bases. CDR1 and CDR2 from the germline V gene are MNHNS and SASEGT. This CDR3 has 14 residues. V dropped 4 bases and J dropped 10; count of bases not matched to a gene: 8. In DNA form, the CDR3 reads TGTGCCAGCAGTGCACCGGGACAGGGCCCACCCCAGCATTTT. Protein sequence: CASSAPGQGPPQHF.

The V and J genes are TRBV6-5 and TRBJ2-7; D unclear. The V and J ends lost 2 bases and 3 bases respectively, with 8 bases between them. CDR1 and CDR2 from the germline V gene are MNHEY and SVGAGI. CDR3 length: 13 residues. CDR3 protein: CASSYGLGYEQYF. The CDR3, as DNA: TGTGCCAGCAGTTACGGTTTGGGCTACGAGCAGTACTTC.

This clone occurred once. This chain connects TRBV6-7 to TRBJ2-1; D is possibly TRBD2 (5 bases). TRBV6-7 is treated as an ORF (open reading frame) with a function not yet certain. Trimming removed 5 bases at V and 0 bases at J, with 20 bases between. CDR3 length equals 18 residues. CDR3: CASSHHPSRPLSYNEQFF. Written as DNA, the CDR3 is TGTGCCAGCAGTCACCACCCTAGCCGTCCTCTCTCCTACAATGAGCAGTTCTTC.

The chain carries TRBV2 and TRBJ2-7; D may be TRBD2 (6 bases). The CDR3 has 15 amino acids. V shed 3 bases and J shed 1 base, with 13 bases lying between them. Germline assignment: CDR1 SNHLY and CDR2 FYNNEI. The CDR3 nucleotides read TGTGCCAGCAGTGAGAGGAGCGGGTGGTCCTACGAGCAGTACTTC. It codes for CASSERSGWSYEQYF.

The chain combines TRBV6-5 with TRBJ2-3; the D gene could be TRBD1 or TRBD2 (5 bases each). The CDR3 is 13 residues long. The V end was cut by 2 bases, the J end by 5 bases, with 8 bases between. Germline V gene lookup returns CDR1 MNHEY and CDR2 SVGAGI. The CDR3 nucleotides are TGTGCCAGCAGTTACACTGGGGGAGATACGCAGTATTTT. Amino acid sequence: CASSYTGGDTQYF.